Presented here are 2 T cell receptor beta chains from one specimen sequenced in a study of cytomegalovirus exposure and HLA in healthy donors. In the PCR, 60 Vbeta and 13 Jbeta primers were used. Clones were sequenced by immunoSEQ multiplex PCR, and TCRdb holds only the in-frame ones, with some missing. The top ten hold more than 3% of the sample, which has about 160,000 clones, approximately 80% seen once. Sequencing used PBMCs. The receptors here all came from a man aged 30-40 years in good health and CMV-seropositive.

This clone was picked up a small number of times. This sequence joins TRBV2 and TRBJ1-1, with D perhaps matching TRBD1 (6 bases). CDR1 is SNHLY, CDR2 FYNNEI, per germline. The CDR3 runs to 14 residues. V was pared by 5 bases and J by 2 bases, with 12 bases between. Here the CDR3 reads CASSLQGVNTEAFF. The DNA for the CDR3 is TGTGCCAGCAGTTTACAGGGTGTTAACACTGAAGCTTTCTTT.

This sequence joins TRBV10-3 and TRBJ1-1; TRBD1 matches 7 bases. The V gene end was trimmed by 3 bases and the J gene end by 1 base; junction bases not matched to a gene: 2. The germline V gene has CDR1 ENHRY and CDR2 SYGVKD. The CDR3 consists of 14 residues. The CDR3 DNA is TGTGCCATCAGTGATGGACAGGCGAACACTGAAGCTTTCTTT. Amino acids: CAISDGQANTEAFF.